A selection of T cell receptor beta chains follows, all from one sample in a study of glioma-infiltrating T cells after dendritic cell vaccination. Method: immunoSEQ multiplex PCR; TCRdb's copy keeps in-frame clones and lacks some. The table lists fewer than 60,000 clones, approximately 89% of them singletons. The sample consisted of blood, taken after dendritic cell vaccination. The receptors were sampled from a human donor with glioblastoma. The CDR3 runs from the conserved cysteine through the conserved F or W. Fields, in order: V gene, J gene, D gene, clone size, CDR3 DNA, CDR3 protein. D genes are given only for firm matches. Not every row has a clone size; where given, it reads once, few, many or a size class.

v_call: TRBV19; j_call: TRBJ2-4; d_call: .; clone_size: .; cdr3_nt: TGTGCCAGTAGTATTACTTTTAAAAACATTCAGTACTTC; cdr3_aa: CASSITFKNIQYF
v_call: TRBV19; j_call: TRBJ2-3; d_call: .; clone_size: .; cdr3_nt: TGTGCCAGTAGTCCCTCCCCGGGGGGCGCCCGAGATACGCAGTATTTT; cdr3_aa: CASSPSPGGARDTQYF
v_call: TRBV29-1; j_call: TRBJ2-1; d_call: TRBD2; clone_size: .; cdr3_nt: TGCAGCGTTTGGTCCACTAGCGGGAGCTCCTACAATGAGCAGTTCTTC; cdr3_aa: CSVWSTSGSSYNEQFF
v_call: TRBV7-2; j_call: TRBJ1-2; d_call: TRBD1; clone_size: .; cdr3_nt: TGTGCCAGCAGCTTAGGACGGGGGAGGGGGACAGGAAACTATGGCTACACCTTC; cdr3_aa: CASSLGRGRGTGNYGYTF
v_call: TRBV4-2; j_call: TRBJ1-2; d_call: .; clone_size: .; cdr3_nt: TGTGCCAGCAGCCAAGATCAAGTCGGCAGGGTAGGCTACACCTTC; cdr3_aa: CASSQDQVGRVGYTF
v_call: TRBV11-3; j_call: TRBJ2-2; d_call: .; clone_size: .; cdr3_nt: TGTGCCAGCAGCCCGCTACAGGCGGGACGAACCGGGGAGCTGTTTTTT; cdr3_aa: CASSPLQAGRTGELFF
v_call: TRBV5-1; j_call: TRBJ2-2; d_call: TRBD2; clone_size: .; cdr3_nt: TGCGCCAGCAGCTTGCTGACTAGCGGGAGGTTTAGCACCGGGGAGCTGTTTTTT; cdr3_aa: CASSLLTSGRFSTGELFF
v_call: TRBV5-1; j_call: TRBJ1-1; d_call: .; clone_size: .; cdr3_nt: TGCGCCAGCAGCCCGACAGTTGGGTTCGTTGTGACTGAAGCTTTCTTT; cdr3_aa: CASSPTVGFVVTEAFF
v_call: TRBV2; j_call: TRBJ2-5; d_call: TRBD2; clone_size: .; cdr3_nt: TGTGCCAGCAGTCCACTAGCGGGATATGAGACCCAGTACTTC; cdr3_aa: CASSPLAGYETQYF
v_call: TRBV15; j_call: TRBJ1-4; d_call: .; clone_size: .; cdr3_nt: TGTGCCACCAGCAGAGCCAGGGTCCCCCCAACTAATGAAAAACTGTTTTTT; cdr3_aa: CATSRARVPPTNEKLFF
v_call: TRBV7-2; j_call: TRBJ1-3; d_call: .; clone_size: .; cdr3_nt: TGTGCCAGCAGCGGAGGTGCGGGCTCTGGAAACACCATATATTTT; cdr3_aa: CASSGGAGSGNTIYF
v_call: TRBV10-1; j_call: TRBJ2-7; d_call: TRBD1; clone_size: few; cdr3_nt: TGCGCCAGCAGTGATCGAGAGGACAGGGGCTACGAGCAGTACTTC; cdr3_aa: CASSDREDRGYEQYF
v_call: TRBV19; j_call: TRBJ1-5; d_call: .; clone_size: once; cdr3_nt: TGTGCCAGTAGTGTACCGGGCAATCAGCCCCAGCATTTT; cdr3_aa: CASSVPGNQPQHF
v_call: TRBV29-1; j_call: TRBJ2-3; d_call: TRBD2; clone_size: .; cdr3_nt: TGCAGCGTTGAAGTTCCTGGATGGCGGGAGGCCCATTGTACGCAGTATTTT; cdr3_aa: CSVEVPGWREAHCTQYF
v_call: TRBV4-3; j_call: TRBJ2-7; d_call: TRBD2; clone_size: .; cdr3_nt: TGCGCCAGCAGCCGAGTAGCGGGGCCTTCCTACGAGCAGTACTTC; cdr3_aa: CASSRVAGPSYEQYF
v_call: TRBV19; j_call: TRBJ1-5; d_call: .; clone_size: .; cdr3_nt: TGTGCCAGTAGGGGGGCCACGAGGGTCGCCCTAAATCAGCCCCAGCATTTT; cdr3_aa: CASRGATRVALNQPQHF
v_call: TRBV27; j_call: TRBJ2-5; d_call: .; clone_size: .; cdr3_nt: TGTGCCAGCAGTTCCATTCGTCTTCAGGCTCGAGAGACCCAGTACTTC; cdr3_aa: CASSSIRLQARETQYF
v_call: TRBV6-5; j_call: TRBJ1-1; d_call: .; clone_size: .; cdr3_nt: TGTGCCAGCAGTTCGTGGGCCCCGAACACTGAAGCTTTCTTT; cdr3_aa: CASSSWAPNTEAFF
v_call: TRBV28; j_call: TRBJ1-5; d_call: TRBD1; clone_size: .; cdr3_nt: TGTGCCAGCACTCTCGGTGTGCCGACAGGGGGATATCAGCCCCAGCATTTT; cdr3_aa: CASTLGVPTGGYQPQHF
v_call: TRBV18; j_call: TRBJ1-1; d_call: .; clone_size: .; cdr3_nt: TGTGCCAGCTCAACGGGACATCAGAACACTGAAGCTTTCTTT; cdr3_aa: CASSTGHQNTEAFF
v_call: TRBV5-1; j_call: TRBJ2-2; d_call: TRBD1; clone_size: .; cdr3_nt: TGCGCCAGCAGCTTGGCCCCGGGACAGGGTTCCACCGGGGAGCTGTTTTTT; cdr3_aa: CASSLAPGQGSTGELFF
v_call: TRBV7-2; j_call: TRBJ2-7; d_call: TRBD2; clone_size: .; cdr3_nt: TGTGCCAGCAGGTCAGCGGGAGGGTCCTACGAGCAGTACTTC; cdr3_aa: CASRSAGGSYEQYF
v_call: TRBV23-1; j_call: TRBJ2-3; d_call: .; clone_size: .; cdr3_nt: TGCGCCAGCAGTTCCGACAGGACCACAGATACGCAGTATTTT; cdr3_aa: CASSSDRTTDTQYF
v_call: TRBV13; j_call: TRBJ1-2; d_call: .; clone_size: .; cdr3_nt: TGTGCCAGCAGCGCCGACAGGAGAATTGACTATGGCTACACCTTC; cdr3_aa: CASSADRRIDYGYTF
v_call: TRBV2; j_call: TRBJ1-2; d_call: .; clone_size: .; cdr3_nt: TGTGCCAGCAGTCCTTTCGAGGCCTCCTATGGCTACACCTTC; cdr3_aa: CASSPFEASYGYTF
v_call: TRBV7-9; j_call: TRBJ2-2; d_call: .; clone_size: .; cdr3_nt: TGTGCCAGCAGCTCATACCGGACAGCCAACACCGGGGAGCTGTTTTTT; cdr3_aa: CASSSYRTANTGELFF
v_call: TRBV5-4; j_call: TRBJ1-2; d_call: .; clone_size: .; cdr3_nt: TGTGCCAGCAGCTTTATTACGGGGTATGGCTACACCTTC; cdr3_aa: CASSFITGYGYTF
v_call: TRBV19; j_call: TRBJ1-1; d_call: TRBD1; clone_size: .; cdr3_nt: TGTGCCAGTAGTGCCCAGAGGGGGCAAGCTTTCTTT; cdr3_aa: CASSAQRGQAFF
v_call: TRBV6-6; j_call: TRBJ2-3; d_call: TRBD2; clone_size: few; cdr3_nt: TGTGCCAGTAAACCTAGCGGGACCCTCGGTGATACGCAGTATTTT; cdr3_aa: CASKPSGTLGDTQYF
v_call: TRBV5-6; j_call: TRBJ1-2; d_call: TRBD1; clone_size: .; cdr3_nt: TGTGCCAGCAGCAAATATGCCGGGACAGGGAAGAACTATGGCTACACCTTC; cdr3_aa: CASSKYAGTGKNYGYTF
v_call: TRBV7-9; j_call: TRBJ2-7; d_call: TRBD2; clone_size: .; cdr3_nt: TGTGCCAGCAGCGGCCCTAGCGGCTACGAGCAGTACTTC; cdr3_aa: CASSGPSGYEQYF
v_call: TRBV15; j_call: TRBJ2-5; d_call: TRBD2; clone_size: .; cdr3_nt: TGTGCCACCAGCAGAGATTTAGGGGGGACTAGGTACCAAGAGACCCAGTACTTC; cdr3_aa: CATSRDLGGTRYQETQYF
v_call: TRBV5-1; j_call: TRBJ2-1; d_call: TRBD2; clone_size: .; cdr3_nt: TGCGCCAGCTCTGGGGGGGGAAGCTCCTACAATGAGCAGTTCTTC; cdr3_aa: CASSGGGSSYNEQFF
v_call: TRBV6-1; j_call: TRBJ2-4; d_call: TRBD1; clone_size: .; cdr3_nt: TGTGCCAGCAGTGAAGATTATGGGACAGGCGCCAAAAACATTCAGTACTTC; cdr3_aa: CASSEDYGTGAKNIQYF